Given below is one T cell receptor (beta chain) in context. These data belong to a study of radiation and T cells in renal cell carcinoma. Clones were read by immunoSEQ multiplex PCR, and TCRdb kept only the in-frame ones, dropping some. Seen here are around 130,000 clones, around 89% observed once, and the top ten hold approximately 5.8%. Specified time point: blood 2 weeks post-SBRT. Noted treatment: 15 Gy SBRT to primary tumor, nephrectomy 4 weeks later. The TCR was taken from a woman aged 70-85 years with renal cell carcinoma. The material sequenced was blood, taken from a patient whose treatment included radiotherapy and nephrectomy.

CDR3 nucleotide sequence: TGTGCCAGCAGCTTGGATGCGGGGGCCCTCAATGAGCAGTTCTTC. Its translation: CASSLDAGALNEQFF. This chain joins TRBV5-4 and TRBJ2-1, with a possible D match to TRBD2 (7 bases). Trimming took 0 bases from V and 6 from J, leaving 13 bases between them. The germline V gene has CDR1 SGHNT and CDR2 YYREEE (reference sequence). CDR3 length: 15 amino acids.